This T cell receptor (beta chain) was observed in a study of control samples from healthy donors and cancer patients. Germline lookup yields CDR1 MDHEN and CDR2 SYDVKM. The V end was cut by 4 bases, the J end by 3 bases, with 15 bases between. CDR3 size: 15 residues. Libraries were prepared by immunoSEQ multiplex PCR; TCRdb keeps only in-frame clonotypes and omits some of them. The repertoire holds 150,000 to 200,000 clones, with 94% as singletons. Sequenced sample: PBMCs. The sequence came from a man in his 60s with colorectal cancer. The rearrangement uses TRBV28 and TRBJ1-1, with no clear D. For the CDR3, the DNA is TGTGCCAGCAGTTCCCCGGCGGGGAGGGACACTGAAGCTTTCTTT. Encoded protein: CASSSPAGRDTEAFF.